The rows below give T cell receptor beta chains drawn from one sample of a study of T cells in Graves' hyperthyroidism and ophthalmopathy. TCRdb reprocessed the multiplex PCR reads with MiXCR, giving one entry per CDR3 protein. The sample consists of 480,000 or so distinct CDR3 sequences, 13% to 15% of them appearing once. The sequenced material came from blood. The receptor set was obtained from a woman between 18 and 29 years old with Graves' hyperthyroidism. The CDR3 runs from the conserved cysteine through the conserved F or W. The D gene is left open where the match is weak.

v_call | d_call | cdr3_aa
TRBV12-3/TRBV12-4 | TRBD2 | CASSQRENNEQFF
TRBV7-9 | TRBD2 | CASKTSPSSYNEQFF
TRBV19 | . | CASRRLSVETGELFF
TRBV6-5 | TRBD1 | CASSYLQGAYNSPLHF
TRBV3-1 | . | CASSQLANTGELFF
TRBV9 | TRBD2 | CASSPKTSGLINYEQYF
TRBV7-2 | . | CASSLDQGPYEQFF
TRBV7-6 | TRBD1 | CASSLDDRGNHSPLHF
TRBV7-9 | TRBD2 | CASTPGRTYNEQFF
TRBV12-3/TRBV12-4 | . | CASSWYTGRNTEAFF
TRBV27 | . | CASRNVGQPQHF
TRBV9 | TRBD2 | CASSPSLAGVGDTQYF
TRBV11-3 | TRBD1 | CASSLGQGTNYGYTF
TRBV27 | . | CASSSEPGGNEKLFF
TRBV12-3/TRBV12-4 | . | CASSFSEQATGELFF
TRBV13 | TRBD2 | CASSLTGELAGGTDTQYF
TRBV3-1 | TRBD1 | CASSPKRNRGNEQYF